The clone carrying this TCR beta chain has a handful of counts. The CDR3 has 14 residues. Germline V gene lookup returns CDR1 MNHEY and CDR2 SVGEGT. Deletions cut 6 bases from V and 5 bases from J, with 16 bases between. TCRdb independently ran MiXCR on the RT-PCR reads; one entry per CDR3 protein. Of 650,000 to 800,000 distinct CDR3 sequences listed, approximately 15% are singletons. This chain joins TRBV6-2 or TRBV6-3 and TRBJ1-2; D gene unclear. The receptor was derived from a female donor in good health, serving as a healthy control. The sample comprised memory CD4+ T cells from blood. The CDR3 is CASSDPGISYGYTF. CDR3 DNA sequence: TGTGCCAGCAGCGATCCCGGGATTTCATATGGCTACACCTTC.